The 31 T cell receptor beta chains in this list originate from one sample, sequenced in a study of monozygotic twins with inflammatory bowel disease. TCRdb reprocessed the 5' RACE reads, with one entry per CDR3 protein and no DNA. The specimen's table records approximately 340,000 distinct CDR3 sequences. Specimen: blood. Receptors originate from a human donor with ulcerative colitis or Crohn's disease, or a healthy co-twin of an affected twin (not recorded which).

This chain links TRBV20-1 with TRBJ2-2; TCRdb lists TRBD1, though no DNA is available to test this call. The CDR3 sequence is 12 residues long. The V gene's germline CDR1 is DFQATT and CDR2 SNEGSKA (reference sequence). CDR3 region: CSARWGAGELFF.

The chain links TRBV12-3 or TRBV12-4 to TRBJ2-3; TCRdb lists TRBD1, though no DNA is available to test this call. This CDR3 has 13 residues. CDR3 sequence: CASSFPPTDTQYF.

The CDR3: CASSLAGINYGYTF. The chain has TRBV5-1 and TRBJ1-2. Per the germline V gene, CDR1 is SGHRS and CDR2 is YFSETQ. The CDR3 totals 14 residues.

This chain joins TRBV5-1 and TRBJ2-1; the D call from TCRdb, TRBD2, cannot be confirmed without DNA. The CDR3 contains 16 residues. Per germline, CDR1 SGHRS and CDR2 YFSETQ. CDR3 protein: CASSSGTSGSPNEQFF.

The V call is TRBV12-3 or TRBV12-4, the J call TRBJ1-1. The length of the CDR3 is 13 residues. CDR3 protein: CASRASGTAEAFF.

V and J are TRBV28 and TRBJ1-3. Germline CDR1 and CDR2: MDHEN and SYDVKM. This CDR3 region has 15 residues. CDR3: CASSLSAVGGNTIYF.

V gene TRBV20-1 combines with J gene TRBJ2-7; TCRdb indicates TRBD2, and absent DNA this call remains unverified. The germline V gene has CDR1 DFQATT and CDR2 SNEGSKA (reference sequence). CDR3 length equals 15 residues. The CDR3 sequence: CSAPRLAGAHGEQYF.

The chain uses TRBV20-1 and TRBJ2-5; TCRdb names TRBD2, which stays unverified in the absence of DNA. The CDR3 sequence is 16 residues long. Germline V gene lookup returns CDR1 DFQATT and CDR2 SNEGSKA (reference sequence). This CDR3 is CSAEGGLAGSQETQYF.

The chain uses TRBV5-1 and TRBJ2-3; the D call from TCRdb, TRBD1, cannot be confirmed without DNA. This CDR3 spans 15 amino acids. The germline V gene has CDR1 SGHRS and CDR2 YFSETQ. The CDR3 sequence: CASSYRQGSTDTQYF.

The rearrangement links TRBV20-1 to TRBJ2-1; there is no DNA to check the TCRdb D call of TRBD1. The CDR3 consists of 13 residues. Per germline, CDR1 DFQATT and CDR2 SNEGSKA (reference sequence). CDR3 in amino acids: CSARLGGYNEQFF.

The chain links TRBV20-1 to TRBJ1-5. Per germline, CDR1 DFQATT and CDR2 SNEGSKA (reference sequence). The CDR3 is 16 amino acids. The CDR3 loop reads CSAREEKDASNQPQHF.

The chain employs TRBV18 and TRBJ1-2. Per germline, CDR1 KGHSH and CDR2 LQKENI. CDR3 length: 14 amino acids. CDR3: CASSPDLSNYGYTF.

The V and J genes are TRBV7-9 and TRBJ2-5; TCRdb picks TRBD2, but there is no DNA to check that call. CDR1 is SEHNR, CDR2 FQNEAQ, per germline (reference sequence). The CDR3 is made up of 15 amino acids. This CDR3 reads CASSLDRGSWETQYF.

The chain is built from TRBV6-5 and TRBJ2-5; TCRdb selects TRBD1, and the lack of DNA leaves this call unchecked. Germline assignment: CDR1 MNHEY and CDR2 SVGAGI. The CDR3 spans 16 residues. The CDR3 reads CASSYSILDRKETQYF.

The CDR3: CASSQLFDEQFF. V usage is TRBV4-1 and J usage is TRBJ2-1. The CDR3 runs 12 residues. CDR1 MGHRA and CDR2 YSYEKL come from the germline V gene.

The chain couples TRBV6-2 or TRBV6-3 to TRBJ1-2. There are 13 residues in the CDR3. The germline CDR1 and CDR2 sequences are MNHEY and SVGEGT. The CDR3 sequence: CASRPLMDYGYTF.

The rearrangement links TRBV29-1 to TRBJ2-7; TCRdb's D call of TRBD1 is untestable without DNA. The CDR3 has 12 residues. Germline values: CDR1 SQVTM, CDR2 ANQGSEA. The CDR3 loop reads CSATGTGSAQYF.

This chain links TRBV5-1 with TRBJ2-1; checking the TCRdb D call of TRBD2 is not possible without DNA. The CDR3 has 16 residues. CDR1 is SGHRS and CDR2 is YFSETQ in the germline V gene. CDR3 protein: CASSLEAGSSYNEQFF.

The chain joins TRBV3-1 to TRBJ1-2; the D gene TCRdb calls, TRBD1, cannot be checked with no DNA. The CDR3 totals 12 residues. Germline V gives CDR1 LGHDT, CDR2 YNNKEL (reference sequence). The chain's CDR3 is CASSPGTGYYTF.

The chain couples TRBV28 to TRBJ2-3; TCRdb lists TRBD2, though no DNA is available to test this call. The CDR3 contains 16 residues. From germline, CDR1 is MDHEN and CDR2 SYDVKM. CDR3 protein: CASSLSWAGPTDTQYF.

The CDR3 loop is CASSFFGQAPNEQFF. The rearrangement joins TRBV12-3 or TRBV12-4 to TRBJ2-1; the D gene TCRdb calls, TRBD1, cannot be checked with no DNA. The CDR3 runs to 15 residues.

The CDR3 here is CAWSKRLMNTEAFF. The V gene is TRBV30, the J gene TRBJ1-1. The V gene's germline CDR1 is GTSNPN and CDR2 SVGIG (reference sequence). The CDR3 covers 14 residues.

The rearrangement uses TRBV12-3 or TRBV12-4 and TRBJ2-3. The CDR3 has 15 residues. The CDR3 sequence is CASSFSVSSTDTQYF.

The chain is built from TRBV4-1 and TRBJ2-2; the D call from TCRdb, TRBD2, cannot be confirmed without DNA. The CDR3 spans 21 residues. The germline V gene encodes CDR1 MGHRA and CDR2 YSYEKL. The CDR3 region is CASSQEVVGLAGGLNTGELFF.

The chain is built from TRBV29-1 and TRBJ2-2. Per the germline V gene, CDR1 is SQVTM and CDR2 is ANQGSEA. The CDR3 consists of 13 residues. This CDR3 reads CSVEGAGTGELFF.

This chain uses TRBV18 with TRBJ2-5; lacking DNA, the TRBD2 call made by TCRdb goes unchecked. The V gene's germline CDR1 is KGHSH and CDR2 LQKENI. CDR3 size: 13 residues. CDR3 sequence: CASSPGDFETQYF.

The rearrangement joins TRBV18 to TRBJ1-1. CDR1 KGHSH and CDR2 LQKENI come from the germline V gene. The CDR3 has 13 amino acids. CDR3 amino acids: CASSPQANTEAFF.

The chain employs TRBV9 and TRBJ2-7; lacking DNA, the TRBD2 call made by TCRdb goes unchecked. This CDR3 spans 13 amino acids. Germline CDR1 reads SGDLS; CDR2 reads YYNGEE. CDR3 loop: CASSPAGAYEQYF.

The gene calls are TRBV12-3 or TRBV12-4 and TRBJ2-7. The CDR3 has 15 amino acids. CDR3 in amino acids: CASSLQDGVSYEQYF.

The V gene is TRBV12-3 or TRBV12-4, the J gene TRBJ2-1; TCRdb picks TRBD2, but there is no DNA to check that call. The CDR3 covers 17 residues. CDR3 region: CASSLTSGSGTYNEQFF.

The chain carries TRBV5-6 and TRBJ1-1; TCRdb's D call of TRBD1 is untestable without DNA. The CDR3 has 16 amino acids. CDR1 and CDR2 from the germline V gene are SGHDT and YYEEEE. CDR3 region: CASSTPGEDLNTEAFF.